One and the same sample provided the 8 T cell receptor beta chains below, sequenced in a study of blood T cell repertoires in COVID-19. Data came from immunoSEQ multiplex PCR; TCRdb stores just in-frame clones and leaves some out. Found here are roughly 28,000 clones, roughly nine tenths of them singletons; the top ten hold 9.3%. The sequenced sample consisted of peripheral blood. The receptors here all came from a human donor in a cohort sampled during active COVID-19.

The chain employs TRBV12-3 or TRBV12-4 and TRBJ1-6; 8 nucleotides agree with TRBD1. The ends lost 8 bases at V and 14 bases at J; junction bases unmatched: 11. CDR3 length: 13 residues. CDR3 DNA: TGTGCCAGCGGTCCCGGGACAGGCCCTACCCTCCACTTT. Translated, it gives CASGPGTGPTLHF.

The chain recombines TRBV2 with TRBJ2-3, with 7 bases that match TRBD2. The junction had 16 bases not matched to a gene; V was cut back by 4 bases and J by 3 bases. CDR1 and CDR2 from the germline V gene are SNHLY and FYNNEI. The CDR3 contains 18 residues. CDR3 DNA sequence: TGTGCCAGCAGTGTGGATGGAAAGCGGGATCAACTAACAGATACGCAGTATTTT. Encoded protein: CASSVDGKRDQLTDTQYF.

This chain uses TRBV3-1 (or the pseudogene TRBV3-2) with TRBJ1-6; no reliable D call. The V gene's germline CDR1 is LGHDT and CDR2 YNNKEL (reference sequence). V lost 0 bases and J 8 bases, leaving 14 bases between the germline ends. The length of the CDR3 is 16 residues. CDR3 DNA sequence: TGTGCCAGCAGCCAAGATTGGGCCAGTTTCGATTCACCCCTCCACTTT. Translation: CASSQDWASFDSPLHF.

The rearrangement joins TRBV27 to TRBJ2-7, with D maybe TRBD1 (6 bases). V dropped 3 bases and J dropped 7 bases, with 13 bases sitting between them. Germline CDR1 is MNHEY and CDR2 is SMNVEV (reference sequence). This CDR3 spans 13 amino acids. CDR3 loop: CASSFPGDNEQYF. The CDR3 DNA follows: TGTGCCAGCAGTTTCCCAGGGGATAATGAGCAGTACTTC.

V is TRBV7-2 and J is TRBJ1-1; 8 positions agree with TRBD1. The CDR3 runs 14 residues. The J segment lost 1 base and the V segment lost 2 bases, leaving 0 bases of the junction unmatched. Germline values: CDR1 SGHTA, CDR2 FQGNSA. This CDR3 is CASSLTGGNTEAFF. CDR3 nucleotides: TGTGCCAGCAGCTTAACAGGGGGGAACACTGAAGCTTTCTTT.

The chain recombines TRBV20-1 with TRBJ1-2, with D unclear. The germline CDR1 and CDR2 sequences are DFQATT and SNEGSKA (reference sequence). V gave up 3 bases and J gave up 4 bases, with 9 bases separating them. The CDR3 extends over 12 amino acids. This CDR3 is CSASRQGYGYTF. Here the CDR3 DNA reads TGCAGTGCTAGTCGACAAGGCTATGGCTACACCTTC.

The gene calls are TRBV5-6 and TRBJ2-1; 11 bases fit TRBD2. The CDR3 consists of 15 residues. V was pared by 7 bases and J by 3 bases, with 6 bases of the junction left unmatched. Looked up from germline, CDR1 is SGHDT and CDR2 is YYEEEE. The CDR3: CASQTGTSGYNEQFF. In nucleotides, the CDR3 is TGTGCCAGCCAAACCGGGACTAGCGGCTACAATGAGCAGTTCTTC.

This chain joins TRBV7-2 and TRBJ2-1; D unresolved. This CDR3 comprises 16 residues. V lost 4 bases, J lost 2 bases, and 15 bases lay in between. Per the germline V gene, CDR1 is SGHTA and CDR2 is FQGNSA. CDR3: CASSSQVTVTYNEQFF. The CDR3 DNA reads as TGTGCCAGCAGCTCGCAAGTCACTGTTACCTACAATGAGCAGTTCTTC.